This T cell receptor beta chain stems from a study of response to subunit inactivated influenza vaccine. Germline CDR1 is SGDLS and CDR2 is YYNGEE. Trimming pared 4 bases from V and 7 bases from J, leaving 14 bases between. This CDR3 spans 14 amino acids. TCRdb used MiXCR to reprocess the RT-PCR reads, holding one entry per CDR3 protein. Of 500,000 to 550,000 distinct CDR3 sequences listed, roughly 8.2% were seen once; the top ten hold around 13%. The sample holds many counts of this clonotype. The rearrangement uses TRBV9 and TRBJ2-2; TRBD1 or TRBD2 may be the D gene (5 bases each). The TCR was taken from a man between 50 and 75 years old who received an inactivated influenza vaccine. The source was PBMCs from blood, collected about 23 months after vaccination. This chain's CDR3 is CASSPGTVIGELFF. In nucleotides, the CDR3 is TGTGCCAGCAGCCCCGGGACCGTCATCGGGGAGCTGTTTTTT.